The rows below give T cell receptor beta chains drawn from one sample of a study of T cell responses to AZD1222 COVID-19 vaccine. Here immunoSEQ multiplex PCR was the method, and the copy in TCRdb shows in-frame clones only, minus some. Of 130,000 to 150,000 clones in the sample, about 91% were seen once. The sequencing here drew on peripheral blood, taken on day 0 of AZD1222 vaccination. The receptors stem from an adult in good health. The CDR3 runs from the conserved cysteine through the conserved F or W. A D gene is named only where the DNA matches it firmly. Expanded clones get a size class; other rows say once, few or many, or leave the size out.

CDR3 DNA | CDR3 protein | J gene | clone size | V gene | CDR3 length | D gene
TGTGCCAGCAGCCAAGATGGGGCGGGGGAGCAGTTCTTC | CASSQDGAGEQFF | TRBJ2-1 | . | TRBV3-1/TRBV3-2 | 13 | .
TGTGCCAGCAGCCTTGATCGCCGGGTTGGGACCCAAGAGACCCAGTACTTC | CASSLDRRVGTQETQYF | TRBJ2-5 | . | TRBV5-6 | 17 | .
TGTGCCAGCAGCACAGACAGCCCCAATCAGCCCCAGCATTTT | CASSTDSPNQPQHF | TRBJ1-5 | . | TRBV21-1 | 14 | .
TGTGCCAGCACCAACAGGAACTATGGCTACACCTTC | CASTNRNYGYTF | TRBJ1-2 | . | TRBV6-5 | 12 | .
TGTGCTAGTGTCACTCAGGGGGCGCGGAACTATGGCTACACCTTC | CASVTQGARNYGYTF | TRBJ1-2 | . | TRBV12-5 | 15 | TRBD1
TGTGCCAGCAGCTTGGGAGACAGGGTCTCCACCGGGGAGCTGTTTTTT | CASSLGDRVSTGELFF | TRBJ2-2 | few | TRBV27 | 16 | TRBD1
TGCGCCAGCAGCTTAGGTACAACCCTCCGCACCGGGGAGCTGTTTTTT | CASSLGTTLRTGELFF | TRBJ2-2 | . | TRBV5-1 | 16 | .
TGTGCCAGCAGCTTGTTAGGGGGCTTCAATCAGCCCCAGCATTTT | CASSLLGGFNQPQHF | TRBJ1-5 | . | TRBV5-6 | 15 | TRBD1
TGTGCCAGCTCACCGGAGGCGGGCAGCAATCAGCCCCAGCATTTT | CASSPEAGSNQPQHF | TRBJ1-5 | . | TRBV18 | 15 | .
TGTGCCATCAAGTCACTAGGGGGCGGCGACACCGGGGAGCTGTTTTTT | CAIKSLGGGDTGELFF | TRBJ2-2 | . | TRBV10-3 | 16 | TRBD1
TGTGCCAGTAGTGCAAGGGACAGGGGCCTTACTTCTGGAAACACCATATATTTT | CASSARDRGLTSGNTIYF | TRBJ1-3 | . | TRBV19 | 18 | TRBD1
TGTGCCAGCGGGCTGGAGACAGGGGTCGAAAAACTGTTTTTT | CASGLETGVEKLFF | TRBJ1-4 | . | TRBV5-5 | 14 | TRBD1
TGTGCCAGCAGTTTGGGCATGAGGTATGACACTGAAGCTTTCTTT | CASSLGMRYDTEAFF | TRBJ1-1 | . | TRBV27 | 15 | .
TGTGCCAGCAGCTTAGACCAGGGGTTTTCGTATGGCTACACCTTC | CASSLDQGFSYGYTF | TRBJ1-2 | . | TRBV7-6 | 15 | .
TGTGCCACCAGTGAGGAGGGGGAGCCCCAGCATTTT | CATSEEGEPQHF | TRBJ1-5 | . | TRBV24-1 | 12 | .
TGTGCCAGCAGCTTCAGCCCGGGGGGGCCGAACACCGGGGAGCTGTTTTTT | CASSFSPGGPNTGELFF | TRBJ2-2 | . | TRBV7-3 | 17 | TRBD2
TGTGCCAGTAGTATAGATCTTGGGGTAGCGGGGGGGCTCTTTTTCGGCCGGAACAATGAGCAGTTCTTC | CASSIDLGVAGGLFFGRNNEQFF | TRBJ2-1 | once | TRBV19 | 23 | TRBD2
TGTGCCAGCAGTTTAATCGGAGGCACTGAAGCTTTCTTT | CASSLIGGTEAFF | TRBJ1-1 | . | TRBV12-3/TRBV12-4 | 13 | .
TGTGCCAGCAGCGTGGGACAGGGTAACACCGGGGAGCTGTTTTTT | CASSVGQGNTGELFF | TRBJ2-2 | . | TRBV11-3 | 15 | TRBD1
TGTGCCACCAGGGCGGTAGGGAGTGGAAACACCATATATTTT | CATRAVGSGNTIYF | TRBJ1-3 | . | TRBV24-1 | 14 | .
TGCAGCGCCCAAGCTCAGTATAATTCACCCCTCCACTTT | CSAQAQYNSPLHF | TRBJ1-6 | . | TRBV29-1 | 13 | .
TGTGCCAGCAGATCCGGGACCCTGGACGAGCAGTACTTC | CASRSGTLDEQYF | TRBJ2-7 | . | TRBV3-1/TRBV3-2 | 13 | .
TGCGCCAGCAGCCAGGGGGGGCCGGGACAGCTCTACGAGCAGTACTTC | CASSQGGPGQLYEQYF | TRBJ2-7 | . | TRBV4-3 | 16 | .
TGTGCCAGCAGCCCCGCGGGGGGCACCTATGGCTACACCTTC | CASSPAGGTYGYTF | TRBJ1-2 | . | TRBV6-6 | 14 | .
TGTGCCAGCAGCCTTAGATGCGAGCAGTACTTC | CASSLRCEQYF | TRBJ2-7 | . | TRBV3-1/TRBV3-2 | 11 | .
TGTGCCAGCTCACCACCGGCACAGGGAAAAGATACGCAGTATTTT | CASSPPAQGKDTQYF | TRBJ2-3 | once | TRBV18 | 15 | .
TGTGCCAGCAGTGAAGGCCAGGGGAACTATGGCTACACCTTC | CASSEGQGNYGYTF | TRBJ1-2 | . | TRBV2 | 14 | .
TGTGCCAGCAGCTTAGTACTGAACACCGGGGAGCTGTTTTTT | CASSLVLNTGELFF | TRBJ2-2 | once | TRBV7-9 | 14 | .